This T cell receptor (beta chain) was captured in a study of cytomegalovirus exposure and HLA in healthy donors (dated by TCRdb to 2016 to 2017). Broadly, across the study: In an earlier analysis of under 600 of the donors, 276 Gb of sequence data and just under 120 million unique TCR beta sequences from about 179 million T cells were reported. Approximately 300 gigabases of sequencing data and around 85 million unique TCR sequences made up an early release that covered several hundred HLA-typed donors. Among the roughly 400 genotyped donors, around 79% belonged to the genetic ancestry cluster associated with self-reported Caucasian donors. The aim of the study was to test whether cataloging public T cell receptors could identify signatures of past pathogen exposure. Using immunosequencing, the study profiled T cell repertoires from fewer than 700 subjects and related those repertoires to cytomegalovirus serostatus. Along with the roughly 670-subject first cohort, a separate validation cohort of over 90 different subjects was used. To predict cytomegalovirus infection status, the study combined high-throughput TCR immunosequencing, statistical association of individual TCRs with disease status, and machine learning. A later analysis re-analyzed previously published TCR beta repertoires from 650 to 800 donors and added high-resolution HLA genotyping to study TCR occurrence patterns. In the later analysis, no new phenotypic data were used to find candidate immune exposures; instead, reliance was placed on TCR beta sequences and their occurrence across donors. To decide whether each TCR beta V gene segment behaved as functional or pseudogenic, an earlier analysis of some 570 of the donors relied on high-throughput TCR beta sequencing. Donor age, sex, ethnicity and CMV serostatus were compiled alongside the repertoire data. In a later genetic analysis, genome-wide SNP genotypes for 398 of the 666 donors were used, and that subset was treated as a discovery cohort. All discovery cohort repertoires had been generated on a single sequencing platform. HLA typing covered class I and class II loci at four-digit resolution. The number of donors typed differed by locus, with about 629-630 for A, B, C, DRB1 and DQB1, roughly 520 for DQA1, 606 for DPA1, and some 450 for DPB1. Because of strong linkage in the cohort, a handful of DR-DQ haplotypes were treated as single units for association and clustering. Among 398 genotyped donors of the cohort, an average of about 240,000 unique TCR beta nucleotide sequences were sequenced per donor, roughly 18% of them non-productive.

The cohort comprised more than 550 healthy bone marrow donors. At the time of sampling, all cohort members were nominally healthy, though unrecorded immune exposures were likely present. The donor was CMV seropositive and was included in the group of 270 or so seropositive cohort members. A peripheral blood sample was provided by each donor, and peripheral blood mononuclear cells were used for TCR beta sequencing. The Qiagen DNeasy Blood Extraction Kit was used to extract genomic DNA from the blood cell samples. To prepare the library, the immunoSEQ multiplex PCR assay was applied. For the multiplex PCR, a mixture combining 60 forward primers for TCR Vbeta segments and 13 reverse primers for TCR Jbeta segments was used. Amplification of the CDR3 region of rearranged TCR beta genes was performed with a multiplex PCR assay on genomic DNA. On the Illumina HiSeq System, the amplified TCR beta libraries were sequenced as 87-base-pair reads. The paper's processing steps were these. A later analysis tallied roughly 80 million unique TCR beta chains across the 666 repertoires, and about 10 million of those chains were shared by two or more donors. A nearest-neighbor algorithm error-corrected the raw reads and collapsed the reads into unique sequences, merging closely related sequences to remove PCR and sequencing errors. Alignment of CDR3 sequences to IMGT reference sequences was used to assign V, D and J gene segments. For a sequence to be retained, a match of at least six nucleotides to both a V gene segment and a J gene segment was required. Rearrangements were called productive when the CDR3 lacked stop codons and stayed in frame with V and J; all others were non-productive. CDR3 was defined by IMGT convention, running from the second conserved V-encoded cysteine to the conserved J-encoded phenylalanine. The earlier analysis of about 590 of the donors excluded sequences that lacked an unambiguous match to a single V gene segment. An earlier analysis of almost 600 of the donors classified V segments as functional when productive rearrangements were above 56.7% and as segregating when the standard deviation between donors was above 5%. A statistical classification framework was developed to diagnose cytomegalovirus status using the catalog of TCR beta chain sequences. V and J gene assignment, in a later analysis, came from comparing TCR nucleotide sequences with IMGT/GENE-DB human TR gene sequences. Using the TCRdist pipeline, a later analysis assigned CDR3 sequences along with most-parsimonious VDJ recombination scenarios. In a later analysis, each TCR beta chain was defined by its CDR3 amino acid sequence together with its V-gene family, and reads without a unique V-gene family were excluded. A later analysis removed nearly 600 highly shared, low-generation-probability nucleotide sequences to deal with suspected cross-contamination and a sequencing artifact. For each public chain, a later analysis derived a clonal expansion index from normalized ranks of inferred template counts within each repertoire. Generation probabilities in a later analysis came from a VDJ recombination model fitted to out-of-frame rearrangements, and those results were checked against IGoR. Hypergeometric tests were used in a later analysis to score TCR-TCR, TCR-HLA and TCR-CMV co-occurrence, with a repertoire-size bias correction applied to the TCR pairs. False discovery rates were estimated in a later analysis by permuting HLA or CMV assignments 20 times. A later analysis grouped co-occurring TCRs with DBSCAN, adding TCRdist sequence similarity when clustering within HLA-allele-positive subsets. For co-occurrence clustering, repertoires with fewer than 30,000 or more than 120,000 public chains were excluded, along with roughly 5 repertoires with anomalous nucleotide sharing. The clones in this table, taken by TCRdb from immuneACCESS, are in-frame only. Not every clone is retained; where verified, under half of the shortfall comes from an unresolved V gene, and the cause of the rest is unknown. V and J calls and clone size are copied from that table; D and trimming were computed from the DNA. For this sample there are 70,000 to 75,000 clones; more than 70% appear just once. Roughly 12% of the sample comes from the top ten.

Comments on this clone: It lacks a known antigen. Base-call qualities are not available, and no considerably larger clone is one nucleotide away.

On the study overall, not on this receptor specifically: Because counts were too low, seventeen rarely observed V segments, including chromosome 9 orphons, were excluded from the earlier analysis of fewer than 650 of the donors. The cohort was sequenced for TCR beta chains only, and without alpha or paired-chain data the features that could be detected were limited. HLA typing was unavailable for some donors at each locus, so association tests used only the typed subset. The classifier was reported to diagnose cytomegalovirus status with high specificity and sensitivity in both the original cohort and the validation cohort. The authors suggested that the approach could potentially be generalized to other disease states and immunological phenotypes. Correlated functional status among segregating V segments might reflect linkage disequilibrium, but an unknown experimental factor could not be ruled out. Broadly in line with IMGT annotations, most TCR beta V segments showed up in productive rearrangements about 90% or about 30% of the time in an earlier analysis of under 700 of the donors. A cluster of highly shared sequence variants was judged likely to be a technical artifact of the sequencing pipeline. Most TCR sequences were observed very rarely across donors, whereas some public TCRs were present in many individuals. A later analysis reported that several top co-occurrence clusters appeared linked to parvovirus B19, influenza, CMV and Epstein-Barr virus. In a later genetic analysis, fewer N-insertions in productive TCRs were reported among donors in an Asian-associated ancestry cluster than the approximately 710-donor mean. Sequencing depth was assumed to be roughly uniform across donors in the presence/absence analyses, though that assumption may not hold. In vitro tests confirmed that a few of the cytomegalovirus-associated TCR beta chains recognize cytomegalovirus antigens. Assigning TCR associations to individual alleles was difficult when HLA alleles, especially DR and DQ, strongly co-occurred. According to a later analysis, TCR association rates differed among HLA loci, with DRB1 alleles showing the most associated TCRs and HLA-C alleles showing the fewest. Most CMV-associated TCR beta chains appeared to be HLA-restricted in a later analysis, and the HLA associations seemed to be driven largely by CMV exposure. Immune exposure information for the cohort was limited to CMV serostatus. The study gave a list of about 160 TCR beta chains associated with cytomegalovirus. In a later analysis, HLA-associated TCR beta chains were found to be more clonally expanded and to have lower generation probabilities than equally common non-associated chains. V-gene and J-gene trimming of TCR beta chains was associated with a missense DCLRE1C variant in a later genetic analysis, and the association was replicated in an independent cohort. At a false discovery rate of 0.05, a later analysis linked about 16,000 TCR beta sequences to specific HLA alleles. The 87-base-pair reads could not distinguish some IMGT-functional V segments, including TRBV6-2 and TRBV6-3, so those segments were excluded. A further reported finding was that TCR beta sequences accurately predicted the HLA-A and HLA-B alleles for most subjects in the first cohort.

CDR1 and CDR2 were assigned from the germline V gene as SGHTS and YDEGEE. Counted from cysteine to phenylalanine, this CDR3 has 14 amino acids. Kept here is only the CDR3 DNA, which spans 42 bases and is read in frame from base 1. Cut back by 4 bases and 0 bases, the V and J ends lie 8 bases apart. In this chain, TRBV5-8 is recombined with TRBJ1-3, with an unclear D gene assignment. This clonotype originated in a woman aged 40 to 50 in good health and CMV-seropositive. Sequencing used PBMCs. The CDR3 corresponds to CASSPTRSGNTIYF. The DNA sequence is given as TGTGCCAGCAGCCCAACACGCTCTGGAAACACCATATATTTT.